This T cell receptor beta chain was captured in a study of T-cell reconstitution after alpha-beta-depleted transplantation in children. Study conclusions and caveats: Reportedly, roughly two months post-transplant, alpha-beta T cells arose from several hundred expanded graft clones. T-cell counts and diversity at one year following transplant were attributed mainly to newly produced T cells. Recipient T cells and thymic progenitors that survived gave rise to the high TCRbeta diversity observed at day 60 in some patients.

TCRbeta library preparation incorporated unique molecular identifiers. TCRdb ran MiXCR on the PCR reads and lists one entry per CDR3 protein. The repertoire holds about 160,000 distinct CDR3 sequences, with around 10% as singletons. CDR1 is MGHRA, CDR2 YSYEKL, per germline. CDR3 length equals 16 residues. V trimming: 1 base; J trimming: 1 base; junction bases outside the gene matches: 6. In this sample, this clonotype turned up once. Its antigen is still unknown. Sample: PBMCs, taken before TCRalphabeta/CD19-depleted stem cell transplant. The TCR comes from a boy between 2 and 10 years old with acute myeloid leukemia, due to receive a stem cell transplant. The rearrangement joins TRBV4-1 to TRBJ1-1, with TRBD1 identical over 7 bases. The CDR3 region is CASSQGPPGGNTEAFF. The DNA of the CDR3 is TGCGCCAGCAGCCAAGGTCCCCCAGGGGGGAACACTGAAGCTTTCTTT.